This T cell receptor (beta chain) was identified in a study of CD8+CD57+ T cells in acquired aplastic anemia. Study background: Sorted CD4+ and CD8+ cell DNA averaged roughly 3 ug. Findings and limits, study-wide: No significant difference in CD8+ Simpson's diversity was found between patients and controls. Both patients and controls carried the same twenty-nine CD8+ CDR3 sequences.

Patients selected for sequencing had displayed CD8+CD57+ cell expansion by flow cytometry. Blood samples were obtained from patients who had received no prior therapy. Template material for TCR beta VDJ and CDR3 profiling consisted of genomic DNA. MiXCR, applied by TCRdb to the reads, yields one record per CDR3 protein. Altogether approximately 470,000 distinct CDR3 sequences are present, approximately 33% being singletons, with the ten largest covering under 0.95%. This clonotype was seen ten or more times. Its antigen remains unidentified. Germline V gives CDR1 SGHKS, CDR2 YYEKEE (reference sequence). Trimming cost V 2 bases and J 4 bases; bases outside gene matches: 7. The CDR3 totals 15 residues.

The chain employs TRBV5-5 and TRBJ1-2; 8 nucleotides line up with TRBD1. The source is a human donor with aplastic anemia. The specimen was sorted CD4+, CD8+, or CD8+CD57+ T cells (not recorded which) from PBMCs. DNA for the CDR3: TGTGCCAGCAGCTTCCGGGGGACAGGAGTCTATGGCTACACCTTC. It encodes CASSFRGTGVYGYTF. Together with reference TRBV5-5 and TRBJ1-2, the CDR3 gives the full variable domain: DAGVTQSPTHLIKTRGQQVTLRCSPISGHKSVSWYQQVLGQGPQFIFQYYEKEERGRGNFPDRFSARQFPNYSSELNVNALLLGDSALYLCASSFRGTGVYGYTFGSGTRLTVV.